These 24 T cell receptor beta chains were all obtained from the same sample, sequenced in a study of control samples from healthy donors and cancer patients (dated by TCRdb to about 2020). Library construction relied on the immunoSEQ multiplex PCR assay. Not all clones reach the TCRdb copy of this immuneACCESS table, which keeps in-frame sequences only. Checked studies attribute under half of the gap to unresolved V genes and leave the rest unexplained. Across this sample there are about 220,000 clones, with about 94% seen only once. Of the sample, about 1.6% falls within the top ten clones. Sequenced input: blood. These receptors were taken from a man aged 45-65 years in good health.

V usage is TRBV18 and J usage is TRBJ1-1; tentative D call: TRBD1 (6 bases). CDR1 is KGHSH, CDR2 LQKENI, per germline. The CDR3 extends over 15 amino acids. Between the trimmed V and J ends, which lost 6 bases and 6 bases, there was a span of 20 bases. Here the CDR3 DNA reads TGTGCCAGCTCCATTTACCCGGGACAAACTTCTGAAGCTTTCTTT. It translates to CASSIYPGQTSEAFF. Full variable domain (rest looked up from reference TRBV18 and TRBJ1-1): NAGVMQNPRHLVRRRGQEARLRCSPMKGHSHVYWYRQLPEEGLKFMVYLQKENIIDESGMPKERFSAEFPKEGPSILRIQQVVRGDSAAYFCASSIYPGQTSEAFFGQGTRLTVV.

This clone was seen once. The chain has TRBV5-4 and TRBJ1-1; the D gene is possibly TRBD1 (5 bases). Germline loops: CDR1 SGHNT, CDR2 YYREEE (reference sequence). The CDR3 covers 15 residues. With 9 bases removed from V and 4 bases from J, the gap between germline ends came to 22 bases. CDR3 sequence reads: CATTYIGRGFTEAFF. Written as DNA, the CDR3 is TGTGCCACTACCTATATAGGGCGGGGGTTCACTGAAGCTTTCTTT.

The sample holds one count of this clone. The chain uses TRBV5-5 and TRBJ2-7, with D possibly TRBD1 on 5 matching bases. The length of the CDR3 is 14 residues. The V end lost 4 bases, the J end lost 3 bases, and 14 bases lay between the germline ends. Per germline, CDR1 SGHKS and CDR2 YYEKEE (reference sequence). The CDR3 reads CASSRAGHNYEQYF. The CDR3 DNA reads as TGTGCCAGCAGCCGCGCCGGACACAACTACGAGCAGTACTTC.

The V and J genes are TRBV5-1 and TRBJ2-7, with a possible D match to TRBD1 (6 bases). V lost 0 bases, J lost 3 bases, and 16 bases lay in between. Germline assignment: CDR1 SGHRS and CDR2 YFSETQ. The CDR3 sequence is 16 residues long. The CDR3 DNA is TGCGCCAGCAGCTTGGCCCCTCGGACAGAGGTCTACGAGCAGTACTTC. It translates to CASSLAPRTEVYEQYF.

V is TRBV7-2 and J is TRBJ1-4; no definite D call. Per the germline V gene, CDR1 is SGHTA and CDR2 is FQGNSA. Trimming left V 5 bases short and J 6 bases short, with 4 bases between. This CDR3 contains 11 residues. CDR3 amino acids: CASSEHEKLFF. The CDR3 nucleotides are TGTGCCAGCAGCGAACATGAAAAACTGTTTTTT. The full variable domain, rest sourced from reference TRBV7-2 and TRBJ1-4, is GAGVSQSPSNKVTEKGKDVELRCDPISGHTALYWYRQSLGQGLEFLIYFQGNSAPDKSGLPSDRFSAERTGGSVSTLTIQRTQQEDSAVYLCASSEHEKLFFGSGTQLSVL.

CDR3 in DNA: TGTGCCAGCAGTTTTCCGGGGGTTAGGGATTCACCCCTCCACTTT. Translated: CASSFPGVRDSPLHF. The rearrangement joins TRBV6-6 to TRBJ1-6; tentatively, D is TRBD1 (5 bases). The CDR3 length is 15 residues. Deletions cut 4 bases from V and 8 bases from J, with 15 bases between. Germline values: CDR1 MNHNY, CDR2 SVGAGI (reference sequence).

This clone was seen only once. The V gene is TRBV5-4, the J gene TRBJ1-6; TRBD1 might be the D (5 bases). CDR1 SGHNT and CDR2 YYREEE come from the germline V gene (reference sequence). The CDR3 is 15 amino acids. The V gene lost 4 bases and the J gene lost 7 bases, with 15 bases spanning the gap. CDR3 loop: CASSGTGSPNSPLHF. DNA of the CDR3: TGTGCCAGCAGCGGGACCGGGTCCCCGAATTCACCCCTCCACTTT.

This sequence joins TRBV19 and TRBJ1-6; weak D call: TRBD1 (5 bases). The CDR3 spans 16 residues. CDR1 is LNHDA, CDR2 SQIVND, per germline (reference sequence). Trimming shortened V by 3 bases and J by 10 bases, and 19 bases separated the two germline ends. The CDR3 sequence: CASSISPTGEGSPLHF. In nucleotides, the CDR3 is TGTGCCAGTAGTATTTCCCCGACGGGCGAGGGGTCACCCCTCCACTTT.

V and J are TRBV7-2 and TRBJ1-5; D unclear. The V and J ends lost 4 bases and 4 bases respectively, with 8 bases between them. The CDR3 consists of 13 residues. The germline gives CDR1 SGHTA, CDR2 FQGNSA. CDR3 nucleotides: TGTGCCAGCAGCTCCGCGGGTAATCAGCCCCAGCATTTT. Encoded protein: CASSSAGNQPQHF.

This clone was observed a handful of times. The chain is built from TRBV25-1 and TRBJ1-6, with D possibly being TRBD1 (5 bases). V lost 4 bases and J lost 9, with 7 bases in between. Germline-derived CDR1 and CDR2 are MGHDK and SYGVNS. This CDR3 region has 12 residues. Here the CDR3 reads CASSGQFSPLHF. As DNA, the CDR3 is TGTGCCAGCAGTGGACAGTTTTCACCCCTCCACTTT.

This clone appeared once. The chain recombines TRBV29-1 with TRBJ1-3; D unresolved. Germline V gives CDR1 SQVTM, CDR2 ANQGSEA. CDR3 length: 16 residues. V shed 6 bases and J shed 0 bases, with 18 bases lying between them. In nucleotides, the CDR3 is TGCAGCGTAGAGACGACCAGCTACTTCTCTGGAAACACCATATATTTT. Its protein product is CSVETTSYFSGNTIYF. The full variable domain, with the rest looked up from reference TRBV29-1 and TRBJ1-3, is SAVISQKPSRDICQRGTSLTIQCQVDSQVTMMFWYRQQPGQSLTLIATANQGSEATYESGFVIDKFPISRPNLTFSTLTVSNMSPEDSSIYLCSVETTSYFSGNTIYFGEGSWLTVV.

V gene TRBV5-1 combines with J gene TRBJ2-5; tentatively, D is TRBD2 (6 bases). CDR3 length equals 16 residues. V gave up 0 bases and J gave up 5 bases, with 17 bases separating them. CDR1 is SGHRS and CDR2 is YFSETQ in the germline V gene. In DNA form, the CDR3 reads TGCGCCAGCAGCTTGGCGCCAGGAGGGGTCGGGGAGACCCAGTACTTC. Translating gives CASSLAPGGVGETQYF.

The chain is built from TRBV24-1 and TRBJ2-1; maybe TRBD2 (7 bases). Germline V gene data show CDR1 as KGHDR and CDR2 as SFDVKD. Trimming removed 6 bases from V and 1 base from J, with 12 bases in between. The CDR3 sequence is 15 residues long. CDR3 DNA: TGTGCCACCAGTCGGGGGGCTGAGTCCTACAATGAGCAGTTCTTC. Amino acid sequence: CATSRGAESYNEQFF.

This chain connects TRBV11-3 to TRBJ2-1; no firm D call. The CDR3 totals 13 residues. Deletions cut 1 base from V and 7 bases from J, with 8 bases between. Germline CDR1 reads SGHNT; CDR2 reads YENEEA. This CDR3 reads CASSLGLSNEQFF. DNA of the CDR3: TGTGCCAGCAGCTTAGGACTCTCTAATGAGCAGTTCTTC.

The rearrangement joins TRBV28 to TRBJ2-2, with a weak D call TRBD2 (6 bases). This CDR3 has 16 amino acids. From germline, CDR1 is MDHEN and CDR2 SYDVKM. Trimming took 0 bases from V and 1 from J, leaving 9 bases between them. CDR3 nucleotides: TGTGCCAGCAGTTTATGGCAGGGAGGGAACACCGGGGAGCTGTTTTTT. It encodes CASSLWQGGNTGELFF.

The chain has TRBV5-1 and TRBJ1-6; a weak D match, TRBD1 (6 bases). Trimming pared 3 bases from V and 1 base from J, leaving 14 bases between. The CDR3 is 17 amino acids. Germline V gives CDR1 SGHRS, CDR2 YFSETQ. CDR3 nucleotides: TGCGCCAGCAGCTCCGGGGGGCTAGGATCCTATAATTCACCCCTCCACTTT. Protein product: CASSSGGLGSYNSPLHF.

The V call is TRBV19, the J call TRBJ1-1, with no clear D. Germline V gene data show CDR1 as LNHDA and CDR2 as SQIVND (reference sequence). The germline V and J ends were trimmed by 2 bases and 5 bases, with 9 bases remaining between them. This CDR3 is built from 13 residues. The CDR3 DNA is TGTGCCAGTAGTATACAGTCCGGGACTGAAGCTTTCTTT. Translation: CASSIQSGTEAFF. The variable domain in full, with the rest retrieved from reference TRBV19 and TRBJ1-1, is DGGITQSPKYLFRKEGQNVTLSCEQNLNHDAMYWYRQDPGQGLRLIYYSQIVNDFQKGDIAEGYSVSREKKESFPLTVTSAQKNPTAFYLCASSIQSGTEAFFGQGTRLTVV.

The CDR3 spells CASRNLAGGTYEQYF. The CDR3, as DNA: TGTGCCAGCAGAAATCTAGCGGGGGGTACCTACGAGCAGTACTTC. This chain uses TRBV11-2 with TRBJ2-7; 11 positions match TRBD2. The V gene's germline CDR1 is SGHAT and CDR2 FQNNGV. The CDR3 is made up of 15 amino acids. The V gene end was trimmed by 6 bases and the J gene end by 2 bases; junction bases not matched to a gene: 6. Combining the CDR3 with reference TRBV11-2 and TRBJ2-7 gives the whole variable domain EAGVAQSPRYKIIEKRQSVAFWCNPISGHATLYWYQQILGQGPKLLIQFQNNGVVDDSQLPKDRFSAERLKGVDSTLKIQPAKLEDSAVYLCASRNLAGGTYEQYFGPGTRLTVT.

This chain uses TRBV9 with TRBJ1-2; TRBD1 agrees at 10 bases. This CDR3 contains 16 residues. CDR1 and CDR2 from the germline V gene are SGDLS and YYNGEE. The V and J ends lost 4 bases and 5 bases, in that order; junction bases with no gene match: 11. CDR3 in DNA: TGTGCCAGCAGCAAGGACAGGGGGTTTCCCTATTATGGCTACACCTTC. Amino acids: CASSKDRGFPYYGYTF.

The V call is TRBV7-2, the J call TRBJ1-3, with 7 positions matching TRBD1. The CDR3 covers 16 residues. Germline CDR1 and CDR2: SGHTA and FQGNSA. V lost 2 bases, J lost 5 bases, and 9 bases stayed unmatched. The CDR3 reads CASSLSPLTGRNTIYF. CDR3 DNA sequence: TGTGCCAGCAGCTTATCCCCTTTGACAGGGAGAAACACCATATATTTT.

About this clone: Additional DNA sequences in this sample encode the identical CDR3. The chain joins TRBV5-1 to TRBJ1-4; TRBD1 matches at 7 bases. This CDR3 is built from 14 residues. The germline gives CDR1 SGHRS, CDR2 YFSETQ. After removal of 5 bases from V and 0 bases from J, the junction contained 1 base not matched to a gene. The DNA of the CDR3 is TGCGCCAGCAGGCAGGGGGCAACTAATGAAAAACTGTTTTTT. It encodes CASRQGATNEKLFF.

The chain links TRBV30 to TRBJ1-1, with a weak D call TRBD1 (5 bases). The CDR3 runs 16 residues. Trimming stripped 1 base from V and 4 bases from J, with 19 bases between. Germline V gene data show CDR1 as GTSNPN and CDR2 as SVGIG (reference sequence). The CDR3 loop reads CAWSAEPGRSITEAFF. The CDR3 nucleotides read TGTGCCTGGAGTGCCGAACCGGGACGCTCCATCACTGAAGCTTTCTTT.

V gene TRBV2 combines with J gene TRBJ1-1; weak D call: TRBD1 (6 bases). The CDR3 runs 14 residues. Deletions cut 8 bases from V and 1 base from J, with 14 bases between. From germline, CDR1 is SNHLY and CDR2 FYNNEI. The CDR3 bases are TGTGCCAGCGTTAACAGGGTAGGGAACACTGAAGCTTTCTTT. It translates to CASVNRVGNTEAFF.

The chain has TRBV18 and TRBJ2-2, with 7 bases lining up with TRBD2. The CDR3 runs to 14 residues. Trimming removed 8 bases from V and 0 bases from J; junction bases left unmatched: 3. CDR1 and CDR2 from the germline V gene are KGHSH and LQKENI. For the CDR3, the DNA is TGTGCCAGCCACCGGGGGGCGAACACCGGGGAGCTGTTTTTT. Translation gives CASHRGANTGELFF. The full variable domain, rest sourced from reference TRBV18 and TRBJ2-2, is NAGVMQNPRHLVRRRGQEARLRCSPMKGHSHVYWYRQLPEEGLKFMVYLQKENIIDESGMPKERFSAEFPKEGPSILRIQQVVRGDSAAYFCASHRGANTGELFFGEGSRLTVL.